This T cell receptor beta chain is drawn from a study of T cells in Graves' hyperthyroidism and ophthalmopathy. The diagnostic basis comprised clinical symptoms, serum thyroxine and TRAb, thyroid ultrasound and orbital computed tomography. Isolation of PBMCs was performed on 8 to 10 ml fresh peripheral blood. The CDR3 is 13 residues long. Per germline, CDR1 SGHNT and CDR2 YYREEE (reference sequence). The investigators amplified TCR beta CDR3 regions from RNA transcripts. Primed by the HTBI set, a first-round RT-PCR was run on the TCR CDR3. In TCRdb, the multiplex PCR reads were re-called with MiXCR into one record per CDR3 protein. The sample comprises about 620,000 distinct CDR3 sequences, roughly 16% of which are singletons, and 3.8% rests with the top ten. Study-level points and caveats: Onset of ophthalmopathy came a median approximately 6.5 months after the model predicted it.

To note about this clonotype: Its antigen is unknown. One end of the junction does not line up with germline, which may come from a read error.

The receptor was derived from a woman in her twenties or thirties with Graves' hyperthyroidism. Sequencing was done on a sample of blood. The chain recombines TRBV5-4 with TRBJ1-1; D call uncertain. CDR3: CAGSSTTQNLAFF. CDR3 DNA sequence: TGTGCCGGCAGCTCGACAACCCAGAATCTGGCTTTCTTT.